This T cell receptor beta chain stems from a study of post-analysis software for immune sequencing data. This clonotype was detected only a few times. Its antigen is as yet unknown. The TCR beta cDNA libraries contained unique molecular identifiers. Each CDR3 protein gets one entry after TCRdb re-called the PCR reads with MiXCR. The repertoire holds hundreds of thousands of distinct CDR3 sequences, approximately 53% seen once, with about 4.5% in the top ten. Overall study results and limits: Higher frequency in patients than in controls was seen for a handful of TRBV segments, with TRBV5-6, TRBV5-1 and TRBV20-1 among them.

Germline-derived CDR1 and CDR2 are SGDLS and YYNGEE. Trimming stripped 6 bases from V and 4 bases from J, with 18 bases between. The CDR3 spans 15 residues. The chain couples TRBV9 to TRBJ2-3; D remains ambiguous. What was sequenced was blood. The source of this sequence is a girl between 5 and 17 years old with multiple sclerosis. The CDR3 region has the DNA TGTGCCAGCACCCATAACCCCTCTCGGGCAGATACGCAGTATTTT. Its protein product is CASTHNPSRADTQYF. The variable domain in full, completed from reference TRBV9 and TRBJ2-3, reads DSGVTQTPKHLITATGQRVTLRCSPRSGDLSVYWYQQSLDQGLQFLIQYYNGEERAKGNILERFSAQQFPDLHSELNLSSLELGDSALYFCASTHNPSRADTQYFGPGTRLTVL.